What follows are 25 T cell receptor beta chains derived from one specimen sequenced in a study of shared clonotypes between healthy human individuals. TCRdb's copy holds only in-frame clones and misses some; the assay was immunoSEQ multiplex PCR. The sample includes about 490,000 clones, roughly 78% of them seen just once. Material for sequencing was PBMCs. These receptors all stem from a woman aged 40-49 years in good health. Some clones in this sample may be carry-over from other donors' samples.

V usage is TRBV7-9 and J usage is TRBJ2-1; 11 bases match TRBD1. The CDR3 is made up of 16 amino acids. Trimming removed 2 bases from V and 7 bases from J; junction bases left unmatched: 7. Looked up from germline, CDR1 is SEHNR and CDR2 is FQNEAQ (reference sequence). The chain's CDR3 is CASSLPGQGARNEQFF. CDR3 nucleotide sequence: TGTGCCAGCAGCTTACCCGGACAGGGGGCAAGGAATGAGCAGTTCTTC.

Regarding this clone: A much larger clone differs by one base, so this may be a read error. V and J are TRBV5-6 and TRBJ2-7, with D possibly being TRBD1 (6 bases). CDR1 is SGHDT, CDR2 YYEEEE, per germline. The CDR3 has 12 residues. V was shortened by 4 bases and J by 3 bases, with 8 bases between the two germline ends. The CDR3 region is CASSKDSYEQYF. The CDR3 region has the DNA TGTGCCAGCAGCAAGGACAGCTACGAGCAGTACTTC.

This chain links TRBV28 with TRBJ1-2; TRBD1 might be the D (6 bases). The V and J ends lost 8 bases and 4 bases respectively, with 17 bases between them. CDR1 is MDHEN, CDR2 SYDVKM, per germline. This CDR3 comprises 14 residues. CDR3 DNA sequence: TGTGCCAGCGGGGGCCCGGGACAATTCTATGGCTACACCTTC. It is translated as CASGGPGQFYGYTF.

This clone was counted between two and nine times. The chain links TRBV9 to TRBJ1-5; 10 positions match TRBD1. This CDR3 spans 19 amino acids. Germline assignment: CDR1 SGDLS and CDR2 YYNGEE. V trimming: 5 bases; J trimming: 1 base; junction bases outside the gene matches: 15. CDR3 in DNA: TGTGCCAGCAGAGGGGTCGGGACAGGGGTCAATGGAAGCAATCAGCCCCAGCATTTT. Translated, it gives CASRGVGTGVNGSNQPQHF.

The chain is built from TRBV5-1 and TRBJ1-5; D not resolved. The CDR3 contains 14 residues. Germline V gives CDR1 SGHRS, CDR2 YFSETQ. V was shortened by 1 base and J by 3 bases, with 8 bases between the two germline ends. CDR3 nucleotide sequence: TGCGCCAGCAGCTTGAGTCAAAACAATCAGCCCCAGCATTTT. It codes for CASSLSQNNQPQHF. The variable domain in full, completed from reference TRBV5-1 and TRBJ1-5, reads KAGVTQTPRYLIKTRGQQVTLSCSPISGHRSVSWYQQTPGQGLQFLFEYFSETQRNKGNFPGRFSGRQFSNSRSEMNVSTLELGDSALYLCASSLSQNNQPQHFGDGTRLSIL.

The chain couples TRBV5-1 to TRBJ2-7; D remains ambiguous. The CDR3 is 15 residues long. V lost 5 bases and J 0 bases, leaving 15 bases between the germline ends. From germline, CDR1 is SGHRS and CDR2 YFSETQ. The CDR3 protein is CASSPPLYNSYEQYF. CDR3 sequence (DNA): TGCGCCAGCAGTCCCCCCTTATACAACTCCTACGAGCAGTACTTC.

Note on this clone: At the DNA level, this CDR3 is encoded by other sequences in the same sample as well. The chain recombines TRBV9 with TRBJ2-3; either TRBD1 or TRBD2 may fit D (5 bases each). The CDR3 is made up of 15 amino acids. Trimming stripped 0 bases from V and 0 bases from J, with 8 bases between. Germline CDR1 is SGDLS and CDR2 is YYNGEE. In DNA form, the CDR3 reads TGTGCCAGCAGCGTAGGAGGGGCGAGCACAGATACGCAGTATTTT. Residues: CASSVGGASTDTQYF.

This clone was recorded once. This CDR3 reads CASSQAGQPKNPLNEQFF. CDR3 DNA: TGCGCCAGCAGCCAAGCTGGGCAGCCCAAGAACCCCCTCAATGAGCAGTTCTTC. The rearrangement joins TRBV4-1 to TRBJ2-1; D ambiguous. This CDR3 region has 18 residues. Between the trimmed V and J ends, which lost 1 base and 6 bases, there was a span of 22 bases. Germline V gives CDR1 MGHRA, CDR2 YSYEKL.

The V call is TRBV15, the J call TRBJ2-7; D perhaps matches TRBD2 (5 bases). This CDR3 has 14 amino acids. Trimming stripped 0 bases from V and 6 bases from J, with 12 bases between. The germline V gene has CDR1 LNHNV and CDR2 YYDKDF (reference sequence). The CDR3 DNA reads as TGTGCCACCAGCAGAGACCGAGGGTGGGGCGAGCAGTACTTC. It encodes CATSRDRGWGEQYF.

The CDR3 region has the DNA TGTGCCAGCAGCTCACAGAACACCGGGGAGCTGTTTTTT. Protein sequence: CASSSQNTGELFF. This rearrangement joins TRBV5-4 to TRBJ2-2, with D unclear. The CDR3 totals 13 residues. V was shortened by 3 bases and J by 1 base, with 4 bases between the two germline ends. In germline, CDR1 is SGHNT, CDR2 YYREEE (reference sequence).

The table lists this clone with a few counts. The V call is TRBV11-2, the J call TRBJ2-1, with D possibly called TRBD1 or TRBD2 (5 bases each). The CDR3 runs 12 residues. The ends were cut back, 2 bases at V and 12 bases at J, with 11 bases in the middle. Germline lookup yields CDR1 SGHAT and CDR2 FQNNGV. The CDR3 here is CASSLTGTLQFF. Here the CDR3 DNA reads TGTGCCAGCAGCTTAACCGGGACCTTGCAGTTCTTC.

As concerns this clone: Other DNA sequences in the same sample also yield this CDR3. The V and J genes are TRBV5-6 and TRBJ2-3; the match to TRBD2 covers 11 bases. The V segment lost 0 bases and the J segment 3 bases; nucleotides outside the gene matches: 3. From germline, CDR1 is SGHDT and CDR2 YYEEEE. CDR3 length: 16 amino acids. CDR3 sequence reads: CASSLGLAGSTDTQYF. CDR3 nucleotides: TGTGCCAGCAGCTTGGGACTAGCGGGATCAACAGATACGCAGTATTTT.

V usage is TRBV28 and J usage is TRBJ1-3, with 8 bases that match TRBD1. V was pared by 7 bases and J by 4 bases, with 6 bases of the junction left unmatched. The germline CDR1 and CDR2 sequences are MDHEN and SYDVKM. The CDR3 extends over 14 amino acids. This CDR3 reads CASTEWTGGNTIYF. The DNA for the CDR3 is TGTGCCAGCACTGAGTGGACAGGGGGAAACACCATATATTTT. The whole variable domain, remainder taken from reference TRBV28 and TRBJ1-3, is DVKVTQSSRYLVKRTGEKVFLECVQDMDHENMFWYRQDPGLGLRLIYFSYDVKMKEKGDIPEGYSVSREKKERFSLILESASTNQTSMYLCASTEWTGGNTIYFGEGSWLTVV.

The CDR3 nucleotides are TGTGCCAGCTCACCGCTACTAGCGGGAAATTCCAAAAACATTCAGTACTTC. It yields the protein CASSPLLAGNSKNIQYF. The chain is built from TRBV18 and TRBJ2-4, with 10 nucleotides matching TRBD2. CDR3 length equals 17 residues. Trimming cost V 3 bases and J 2 bases; bases outside gene matches: 7. CDR1 KGHSH and CDR2 LQKENI come from the germline V gene.

This chain connects TRBV27 to TRBJ2-5; 9 bases line up with TRBD1. V lost 9 bases, J lost 5 bases, and 10 bases stayed unmatched. The CDR3 spans 14 residues. Germline V lookup: CDR1 MNHEY, CDR2 SMNVEV (reference sequence). The CDR3 sequence: CASARVGQGETQYF. The CDR3 DNA reads as TGTGCCAGTGCGCGGGTTGGACAGGGGGAGACCCAGTACTTC.

The chain has TRBV2 and TRBJ1-6; TRBD1 aligns across 8 bases. With 9 bases clipped from V and 13 bases from J, the junction kept 11 bases outside the gene matches. Germline CDR1 is SNHLY and CDR2 is FYNNEI. CDR3 length: 13 amino acids. The CDR3 is CAREDGQGGPLHF. CDR3 nucleotide sequence: TGTGCCAGGGAAGATGGACAGGGCGGGCCCCTCCACTTT.

The V call is TRBV19, the J call TRBJ1-1, with D unclear. The V gene lost 3 bases and the J gene lost 2 bases, with 10 bases spanning the gap. There are 14 residues in the CDR3. Germline V CDR1 and CDR2: LNHDA, SQIVND (reference sequence). DNA for the CDR3: TGTGCCAGTAGTATTGTAGGGTATAACACTGAAGCTTTCTTT. As protein: CASSIVGYNTEAFF.

The rearrangement uses TRBV11-1 and TRBJ1-3; no firm D call. The CDR3 contains 13 residues. The germline V gene has CDR1 SGHAT and CDR2 FQDESV (reference sequence). V lost 5 bases to trimming and J lost 1 base, with 6 bases between them. The CDR3: CASSHRSGNTIYF. DNA of the CDR3: TGTGCCAGCAGCCACAGATCTGGAAACACCATATATTTT.

The chain recombines TRBV29-1 with TRBJ2-7; D ambiguous. Germline assignment: CDR1 SQVTM and CDR2 ANQGSEA. Trimming cost V 4 bases and J 0 bases, with 10 bases left between them. The CDR3 covers 13 residues. CDR3 DNA sequence: TGCAGCGTTGGGTGGACGGGCTCCTACGAGCAGTACTTC. The encoded protein is CSVGWTGSYEQYF.

This clone was recorded a few times. CDR3 DNA: TGTGCCAGCAGCCGAAGGACCTACGAGCAGTACTTC. Encoded protein: CASSRRTYEQYF. The chain is built from TRBV14 and TRBJ2-7, with D unclear. Germline V gene data show CDR1 as SGHDN and CDR2 as FVKESK. The CDR3 consists of 12 residues. V was pared by 4 bases and J by 2 bases, with 6 bases between.

The chain uses TRBV30 and TRBJ2-1; D is unresolved. Trimming pared 1 base from V and 0 bases from J, leaving 7 bases between. Per the germline V gene, CDR1 is GTSNPN and CDR2 is SVGIG (reference sequence). This CDR3 has 14 amino acids. DNA for the CDR3: TGTGCCTGGAGTGACTATCCCTCCTACAATGAGCAGTTCTTC. This sequence encodes CAWSDYPSYNEQFF. Combining the CDR3 with reference TRBV30 and TRBJ2-1 gives the whole variable domain SQTIHQWPATLVQPVGSPLSLECTVEGTSNPNLYWYRQAAGRGLQLLFYSVGIGQISSEVPQNLSASRPQDRQFILSSKKLLLSDSGFYLCAWSDYPSYNEQFFGPGTRLTVL.

The chain joins TRBV4-1 to TRBJ2-6; D uncertain. Trimming left V 0 bases short and J 0 bases short, with 15 bases between. Per the germline V gene, CDR1 is MGHRA and CDR2 is YSYEKL. The CDR3 sequence is 19 residues long. The CDR3 loop is CASSQDSASHYSGANVLTF. In DNA, the CDR3 is TGCGCCAGCAGCCAAGACTCTGCGTCCCACTACTCTGGGGCCAACGTCCTGACTTTC.

The chain recombines TRBV2 with TRBJ2-5; D gene uncertain. CDR3 length: 12 amino acids. CDR1 is SNHLY and CDR2 is FYNNEI in the germline V gene. Trimming took off 6 bases at V and 0 bases at J, with 5 bases between the two ends. The CDR3 protein is CASRVYQETQYF. The CDR3 DNA is TGTGCCAGCAGGGTGTACCAAGAGACCCAGTACTTC. The full variable domain, rest sourced from reference TRBV2 and TRBJ2-5, is EPEVTQTPSHQVTQMGQEVILRCVPISNHLYFYWYRQILGQKVEFLVSFYNNEISEKSEIFDDQFSVERPDGSNFTLKIRSTKLEDSAMYFCASRVYQETQYFGPGTRLLVL.

This clone has a single count. The J gene is TRBJ2-3, the V gene TRBV6-6; TRBD1 matches 7 bases. Germline trimming cut 11 bases from V and 0 bases from J; bases unmatched to any gene: 8. Germline V gene sequence: CDR1 MNHNY, CDR2 SVGAGI (reference sequence). This CDR3 is 14 amino acids long. CDR3 bases: TGTGCCGGCCGGACGGGACAGAGCACAGATACGCAGTATTTT. This translates into CAGRTGQSTDTQYF.

The chain joins TRBV30 to TRBJ1-2, with TRBD1 matching 8 bases. The germline CDR1 and CDR2 sequences are GTSNPN and SVGIG (reference sequence). The junction had 0 bases not matched to a gene; V was cut back by 1 base and J by 2 bases. The CDR3 runs 13 residues. CDR3 amino acids: CAWSGTGNYGYTF. CDR3 DNA: TGTGCCTGGAGTGGGACAGGGAACTATGGCTACACCTTC.